The entry below gives a single T cell receptor (beta chain) sequence along with its context. Its matching antigen is unknown. These data belong to a study of shared clonotypes between healthy human individuals. Study overall: CD8 memory received one plate per donor, CD8 naive two, CD4 memory three and CD4 naive three. Study-wide points: Estimated clonotype richness was generally higher in naive than memory subsets.

Losses at the gene ends were 3 bases for V and 2 bases for J; bases not matched to a gene: 8. Looked up from germline, CDR1 is MGHRA and CDR2 is YSYEKL. CDR3 length: 16 residues. It was roughly 210 ng DNA, 31,000 or so T cell genomes, that sorted-subset replicate PCRs used. Only in-frame clones appear in the TCRdb table, and some are missing; sequencing was by immunoSEQ multiplex PCR. The repertoire holds some 2 million clones, roughly 94% seen once, with roughly 1.2% in the top ten. In the naive CD8 group, cells lacked CD45RO and were positively selected for CCR7, so terminally differentiated effector memory CD45RA+ cells were left out.

The material sequenced was naive CD8+ T cells sorted from blood. This receptor was taken from a man aged 18 to 30 in good health. V gene TRBV4-1 combines with J gene TRBJ2-5, with TRBD2 matching 8 bases. The CDR3 DNA reads as TGCGCCAGCAGCCAGGGGGCGAGCGGGGGACAAGAGACCCAGTACTTC. Residues: CASSQGASGGQETQYF.